One and the same sample provided the 9 T cell receptor beta chains below, sequenced in a study of blood T cell repertoires in COVID-19. Produced via immunoSEQ multiplex PCR; TCRdb's table is partial and in-frame only. The data contain about 24,000 clones, roughly 74% of them singletons. The source material was peripheral blood. Source of these receptors: a man in his fifties with COVID-19, enrolled during active disease.

V and J are TRBV5-6 and TRBJ1-6; no reliable D call. The CDR3 is 15 residues long. From germline, CDR1 is SGHDT and CDR2 YYEEEE. The V and J ends lost 3 bases and 10 bases respectively, with 17 bases between them. CDR3 sequence (DNA): TGTGCCAGCAGCTGGCTAAATGAGGGTGACTCACCCCTCCACTTT. Translating gives CASSWLNEGDSPLHF.

V gene TRBV18 combines with J gene TRBJ2-3; D uncertain. V was clipped by 6 bases and J by 2 bases, with 6 bases between them. Looked up from germline, CDR1 is KGHSH and CDR2 is LQKENI. CDR3 length: 12 amino acids. The CDR3 protein is CASSRYTDTQYF. CDR3 sequence (DNA): TGTGCCAGCTCGCGATACACAGATACGCAGTATTTT.

CDR3 amino acids: CASSEQASGDGTQYF. CDR3 nucleotide sequence: TGCGCCAGCAGTGAGCAGGCTAGCGGGGATGGGACCCAGTACTTC. The J gene is TRBJ2-5, the V gene TRBV10-1; 9 bases align to TRBD2. Germline CDR1 WNHNN, CDR2 SYGVQD (reference sequence). Trimming cost V 2 bases and J 7 bases; bases outside gene matches: 8. The length of the CDR3 is 15 residues.

The J gene is TRBJ1-2, the V gene TRBV5-4, with 7 positions matching TRBD1. This CDR3 is built from 13 residues. Germline values: CDR1 SGHNT, CDR2 YYREEE (reference sequence). V shed 4 bases and J 8 bases; nucleotides not matched to a gene: 8. The CDR3 sequence is CASSTQGFWGYTF. DNA of the CDR3: TGTGCCAGCAGCACACAGGGGTTTTGGGGCTACACCTTC.

This clone came up a few times. The J gene is TRBJ1-2, the V gene TRBV2, with D tentatively TRBD1 (5 bases). V was shortened by 6 bases and J by 4 bases, with 15 bases between the two germline ends. This CDR3 is built from 14 residues. Germline assignment: CDR1 SNHLY and CDR2 FYNNEI. CDR3 sequence: CASSPRGALYGYTF. In DNA form, the CDR3 reads TGTGCCAGCAGCCCGCGGGGCGCCCTCTATGGCTACACCTTC. The entire variable domain, with the rest obtained from reference TRBV2 and TRBJ1-2, is as follows: EPEVTQTPSHQVTQMGQEVILRCVPISNHLYFYWYRQILGQKVEFLVSFYNNEISEKSEIFDDQFSVERPDGSNFTLKIRSTKLEDSAMYFCASSPRGALYGYTFGSGTRLTVV.

The rearrangement joins TRBV30 to TRBJ2-7; 7 bases map to TRBD2. The germline CDR1 and CDR2 sequences are GTSNPN and SVGIG (reference sequence). There are 12 residues in the CDR3. The V segment lost 2 bases and the J segment 2 bases; nucleotides outside the gene matches: 0. The chain's CDR3 is CAWSREAYEQYF. In DNA, the CDR3 is TGTGCCTGGAGTCGGGAGGCCTACGAGCAGTACTTC. Full variable domain (remainder filled in from reference TRBV30 and TRBJ2-7): SQTIHQWPATLVQPVGSPLSLECTVEGTSNPNLYWYRQAAGRGLQLLFYSVGIGQISSEVPQNLSASRPQDRQFILSSKKLLLSDSGFYLCAWSREAYEQYFGPGTRLTVT.

V and J are TRBV6-1 and TRBJ2-1; 8 positions match TRBD1. CDR3 size: 14 residues. Germline assignment: CDR1 MNHNS and CDR2 SASEGT. J gave up 7 bases and V 0 bases, and 2 bases lay outside the gene matches. The CDR3 reads CASSEAQGANEQFF. CDR3 DNA: TGTGCCAGCAGTGAAGCCCAGGGGGCGAATGAGCAGTTCTTC.

On this clone: One end of the junction is discordant with germline, which a read error may explain. The chain recombines TRBV6-5 with TRBJ1-5, with D maybe TRBD1 (5 bases). CDR1 is MNHEY and CDR2 is SVGAGI in the germline V gene. The CDR3 is made up of 14 amino acids. DNA of the CDR3: TGTGCCAGCAATTACCAGGGTTACAATCAGCCCCAGCATTTT. This gives the protein CASNYQGYNQPQHF.

The table lists this clone with a few counts. The chain joins TRBV7-7 to TRBJ2-5; D is unresolved. The CDR3 covers 13 residues. V dropped 5 bases and J dropped 0 bases, with 7 bases sitting between them. Germline V CDR1 and CDR2: SSHAT, FNYEAQ (reference sequence). CDR3 sequence (DNA): TGTGCCAGCAGCAAACAGCACCAAGAGACCCAGTACTTC. Amino acids: CASSKQHQETQYF.